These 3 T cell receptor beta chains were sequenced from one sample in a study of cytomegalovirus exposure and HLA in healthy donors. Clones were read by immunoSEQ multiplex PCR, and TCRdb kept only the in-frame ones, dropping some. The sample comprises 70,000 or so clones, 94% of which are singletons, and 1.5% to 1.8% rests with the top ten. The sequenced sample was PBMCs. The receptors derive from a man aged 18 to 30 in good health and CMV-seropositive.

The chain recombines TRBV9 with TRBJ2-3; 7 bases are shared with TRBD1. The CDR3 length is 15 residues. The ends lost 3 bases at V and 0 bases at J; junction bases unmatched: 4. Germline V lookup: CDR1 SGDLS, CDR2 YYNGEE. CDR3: CASSGGDRSTDTQYF. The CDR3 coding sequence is TGTGCCAGCAGCGGTGGGGACAGAAGCACAGATACGCAGTATTTT.

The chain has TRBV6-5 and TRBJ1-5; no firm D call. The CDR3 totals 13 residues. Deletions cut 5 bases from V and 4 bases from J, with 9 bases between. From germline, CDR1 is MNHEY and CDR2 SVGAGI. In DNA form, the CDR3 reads TGTGCCAGCAGTCTTCAGATGAATCAGCCCCAGCATTTT. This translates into CASSLQMNQPQHF.

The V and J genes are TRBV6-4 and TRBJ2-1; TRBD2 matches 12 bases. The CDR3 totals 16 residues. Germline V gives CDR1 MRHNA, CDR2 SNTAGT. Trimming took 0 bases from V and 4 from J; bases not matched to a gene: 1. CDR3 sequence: CASSDSTSGSYNEQFF. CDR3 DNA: TGTGCCAGCAGTGACTCGACTAGCGGGAGTTACAATGAGCAGTTCTTC.